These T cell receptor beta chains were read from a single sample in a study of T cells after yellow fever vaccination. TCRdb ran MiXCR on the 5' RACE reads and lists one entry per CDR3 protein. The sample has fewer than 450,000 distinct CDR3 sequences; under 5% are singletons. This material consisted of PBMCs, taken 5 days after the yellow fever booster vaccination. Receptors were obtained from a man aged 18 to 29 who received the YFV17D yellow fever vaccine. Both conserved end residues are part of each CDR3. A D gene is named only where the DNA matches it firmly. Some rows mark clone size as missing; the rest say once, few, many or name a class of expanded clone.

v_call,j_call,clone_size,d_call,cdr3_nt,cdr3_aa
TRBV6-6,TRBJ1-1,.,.,TGTGCCAGCAGTTACTCTTTTCACCGGAACACTGAAGCTTTCTTT,CASSYSFHRNTEAFF
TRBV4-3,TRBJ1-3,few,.,TGCGCCAGCAGCCAAGAGGCCCATGGCCCCTCTGGAAACACCATATATTTT,CASSQEAHGPSGNTIYF
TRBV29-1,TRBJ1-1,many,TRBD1,TGCAGCGCTCCGGACAGGGGGTTGAACACTGAAGCTTTCTTT,CSAPDRGLNTEAFF
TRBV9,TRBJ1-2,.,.,TGTGCCAGCAGCGTAGGAGGGCTTGGCGGCTACACCTTC,CASSVGGLGGYTF
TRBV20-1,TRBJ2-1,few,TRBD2,TGCAGTGCGCACCGTTCTAGCGGGGGGGCCAATGAGCAGTTCTTC,CSAHRSSGGANEQFF
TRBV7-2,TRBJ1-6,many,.,TGTGCCAGCACCCTTTCGACCGGGACAACTAATTCACCCCTCCACTTT,CASTLSTGTTNSPLHF
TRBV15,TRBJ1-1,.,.,TGTGCCACCAGCCAAGGGAGCACTGAAGCTTTCTTT,CATSQGSTEAFF
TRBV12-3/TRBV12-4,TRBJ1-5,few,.,TGTGCCAGCACTTACCGGGGGCCCGATCAGCCCCAGCATTTT,CASTYRGPDQPQHF
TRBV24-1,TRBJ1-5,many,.,TGTGCCACCAGTGACGGGGGGGACAGCAATCAGCCCCAGCATTTT,CATSDGGDSNQPQHF
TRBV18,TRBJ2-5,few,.,TGTGCCAGCTCACCACAGGGAGCAGGATCAGAGACCCAGTACTTC,CASSPQGAGSETQYF
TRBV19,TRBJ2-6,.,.,TGTGCCAGTTCTAAGAGAACTGGGGCCAACGTCCTGACTTTC,CASSKRTGANVLTF
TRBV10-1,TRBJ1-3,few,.,TGCGCCAGCAGTGTCGGTGGGGTTGGAAACACCATATATTTT,CASSVGGVGNTIYF
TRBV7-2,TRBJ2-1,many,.,TGTGCCAGCAGCTTAAATAGCGGCGTAGCGCAGTTCTTC,CASSLNSGVAQFF
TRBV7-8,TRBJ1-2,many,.,TGTGCCAGCAGCCCGGCTAGGGCGGGAGGGTCGTATGGCTACACCTTC,CASSPARAGGSYGYTF
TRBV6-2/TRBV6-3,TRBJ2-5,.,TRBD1,TGTGCCAGCAGCTACCGCCGGGACAGGGGCGAGGAGACCCAGTACTTC,CASSYRRDRGEETQYF
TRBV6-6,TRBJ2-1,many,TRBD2,TGTGCCAGCAGTTACTCGGGACTAGCGGGGGTCTACAATGAGCAGTTCTTC,CASSYSGLAGVYNEQFF
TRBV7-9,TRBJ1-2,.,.,TGTGCCAGCAGCGCGGTCGCGCGGTATGGCTACACCTTC,CASSAVARYGYTF
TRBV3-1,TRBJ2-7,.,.,TGTGCCAGCAGCCAAGACCCGGCAGGGGTTACCGAGCAGTACTTC,CASSQDPAGVTEQYF
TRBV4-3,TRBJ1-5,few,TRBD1,TGCGCCAGCAGCCAAGATGTGGACAGGGGCAATCAGCCCCAGCATTTT,CASSQDVDRGNQPQHF
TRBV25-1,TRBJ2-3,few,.,TGTGCCAGCAGTTCCTTTAGGGAGTCCCGCTCCGATACGCAGTATTTT,CASSSFRESRSDTQYF
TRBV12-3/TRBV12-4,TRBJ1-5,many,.,TGTGCCAGTCGACTTGGGGGGATTCGCAATCAGCCCCAGCATTTT,CASRLGGIRNQPQHF
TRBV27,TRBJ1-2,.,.,TGTGCCAGCAGTTTATCTGCTCTGGAGGATGGCTACACCTTC,CASSLSALEDGYTF
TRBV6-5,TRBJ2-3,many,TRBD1,TGTGCCAGCAGTTATAGGGGCAGGGGGACAGATACGCAGTATTTT,CASSYRGRGTDTQYF
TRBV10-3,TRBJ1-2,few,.,TGTGCCATCAGTGAGTCGGCTCCCAATGGCTACACCTTC,CAISESAPNGYTF
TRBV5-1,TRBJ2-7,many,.,TGCGCCAGGTTGGACTCGCTCCCCGGTGGTGGCGAGCAGTACTTC,CARLDSLPGGGEQYF
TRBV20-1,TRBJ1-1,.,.,TGCAGTGCTAGAGAAGACAGGAACACTGAAGCTTTCTTT,CSAREDRNTEAFF
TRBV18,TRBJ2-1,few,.,TGTGCCAGCTCAGTAGACACTGGGGGTAATGAGCAGTTCTTC,CASSVDTGGNEQFF
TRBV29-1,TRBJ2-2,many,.,TGCAGCGTTGAGGCCACCGGGGAGCTGTTTTTT,CSVEATGELFF
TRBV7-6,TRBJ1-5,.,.,TGTGCCAGCAGCTTATATTCAGGGGATCAGCCCCAGCATTTT,CASSLYSGDQPQHF
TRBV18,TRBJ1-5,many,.,TGTGCCAGCTCACCAGGGGGAGATCAGCCCCAGCATTTT,CASSPGGDQPQHF
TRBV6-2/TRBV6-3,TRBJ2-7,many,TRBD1,TGTGCCAGCAGTTACGGCCGGGACAGGGGCCACGAGCAGTACTTC,CASSYGRDRGHEQYF
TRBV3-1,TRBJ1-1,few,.,TGTGCCAGCAGCCAAGATCTGAGGGCTGAAGCTTTCTTT,CASSQDLRAEAFF
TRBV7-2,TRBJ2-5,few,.,TGTGCCAGCAGCTTAGAACGGCAGGCACGGGGAGAGACCCAGTACTTC,CASSLERQARGETQYF
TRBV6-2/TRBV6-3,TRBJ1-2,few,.,TGTGCCAGCAGCCTACCGGGGTCGGGGTATGGCTACACCTTC,CASSLPGSGYGYTF
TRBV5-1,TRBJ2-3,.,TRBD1,TGCGCCAGCAGCTCCGGACAGGGGGAAATCGCAGATACGCAGTATTTT,CASSSGQGEIADTQYF
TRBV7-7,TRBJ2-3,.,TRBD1,TGTGCTAGCAGCTTCTACTACGCCGGGACAGGGGCCCCAGATACGCAGTATTTT,CASSFYYAGTGAPDTQYF
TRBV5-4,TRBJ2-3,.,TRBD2,TGTGCCAGCAGCCCCCACTTGACTAGCGGGGGCAGCGATACGCAGTATTTT,CASSPHLTSGGSDTQYF
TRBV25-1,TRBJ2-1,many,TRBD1,TGTGCCAGCAGTTATACAGGGGTCAGGGGGTATGAGCAGTTCTTC,CASSYTGVRGYEQFF
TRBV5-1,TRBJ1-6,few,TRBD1,TGCGCCAGCAGCTTGATCGGACAGGGGAGTTCACCCCTCCACTTT,CASSLIGQGSSPLHF
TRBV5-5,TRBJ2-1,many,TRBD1,TGTGCCAGCAGCGCATGGACAGGGCACAATGAGCAGTTCTTC,CASSAWTGHNEQFF
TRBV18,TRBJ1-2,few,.,TGTGCCAGCTCACCACCAGGGGTGCGAATGGGAGATGCAGGCTACACCTTC,CASSPPGVRMGDAGYTF
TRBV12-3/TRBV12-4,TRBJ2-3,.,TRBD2,TGTGCCGCGGGGCAGGGAGGGACAGATACGCAGTATTTT,CAAGQGGTDTQYF
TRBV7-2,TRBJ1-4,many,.,TGTGCCAGCAGCTTTATCACTCGGGAAAAACTGTTTTTT,CASSFITREKLFF
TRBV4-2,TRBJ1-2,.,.,TGTGCCAGCAGCCAAGTGGGGAGGATCGACTATGGCTACACCTTC,CASSQVGRIDYGYTF
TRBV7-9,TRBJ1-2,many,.,TGTGCCAGCAGCTTAGTCAGAAATGGCTACACCTTC,CASSLVRNGYTF